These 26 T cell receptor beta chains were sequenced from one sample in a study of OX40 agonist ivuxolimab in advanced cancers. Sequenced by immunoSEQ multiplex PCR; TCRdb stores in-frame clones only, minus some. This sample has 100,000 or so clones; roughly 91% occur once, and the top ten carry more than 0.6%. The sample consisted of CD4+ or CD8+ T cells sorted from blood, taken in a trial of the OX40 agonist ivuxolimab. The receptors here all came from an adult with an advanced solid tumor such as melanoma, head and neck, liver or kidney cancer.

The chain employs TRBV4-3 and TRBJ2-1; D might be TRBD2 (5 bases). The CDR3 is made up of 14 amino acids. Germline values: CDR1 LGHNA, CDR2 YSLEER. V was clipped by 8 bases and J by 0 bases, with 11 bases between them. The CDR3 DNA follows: TGCGCCAGCTCCGGGGAGATCTCCTACAATGAGCAGTTCTTC. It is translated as CASSGEISYNEQFF.

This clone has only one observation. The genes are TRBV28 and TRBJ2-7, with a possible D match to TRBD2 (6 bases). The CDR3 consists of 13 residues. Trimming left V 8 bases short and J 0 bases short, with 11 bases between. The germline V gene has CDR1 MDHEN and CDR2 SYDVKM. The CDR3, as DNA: TGTGCCAGCGACCCCGGGGGCTCCTACGAGCAGTACTTC. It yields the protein CASDPGGSYEQYF.

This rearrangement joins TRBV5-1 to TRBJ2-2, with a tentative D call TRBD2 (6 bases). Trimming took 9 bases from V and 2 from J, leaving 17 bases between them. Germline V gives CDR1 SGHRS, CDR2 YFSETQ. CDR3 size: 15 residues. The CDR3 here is CATTIGSGNTGELFF. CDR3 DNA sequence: TGCGCCACCACAATCGGTAGCGGCAACACCGGGGAGCTGTTTTTT.

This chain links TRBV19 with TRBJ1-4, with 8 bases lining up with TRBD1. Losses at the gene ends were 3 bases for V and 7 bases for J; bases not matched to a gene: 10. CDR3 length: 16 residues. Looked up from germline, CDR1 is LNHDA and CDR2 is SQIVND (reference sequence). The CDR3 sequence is CASSIHDRGGREKLFF. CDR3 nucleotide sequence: TGTGCCAGTAGTATCCATGACAGGGGCGGACGTGAAAAACTGTTTTTT. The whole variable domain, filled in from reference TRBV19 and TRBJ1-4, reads DGGITQSPKYLFRKEGQNVTLSCEQNLNHDAMYWYRQDPGQGLRLIYYSQIVNDFQKGDIAEGYSVSREKKESFPLTVTSAQKNPTAFYLCASSIHDRGGREKLFFGSGTQLSVL.

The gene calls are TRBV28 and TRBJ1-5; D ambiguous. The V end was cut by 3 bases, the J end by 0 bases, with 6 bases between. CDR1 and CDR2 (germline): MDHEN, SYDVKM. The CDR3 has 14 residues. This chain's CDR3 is CASSLIDSNQPQHF. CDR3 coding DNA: TGTGCCAGCAGTTTGATTGATAGCAATCAGCCCCAGCATTTT.

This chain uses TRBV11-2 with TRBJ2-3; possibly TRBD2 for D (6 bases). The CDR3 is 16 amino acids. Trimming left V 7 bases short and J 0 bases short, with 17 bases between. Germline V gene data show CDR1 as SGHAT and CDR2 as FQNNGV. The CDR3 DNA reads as TGTGCCAGCACCTACTATAGCGGTGCTAGCACAGATACGCAGTATTTT. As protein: CASTYYSGASTDTQYF.

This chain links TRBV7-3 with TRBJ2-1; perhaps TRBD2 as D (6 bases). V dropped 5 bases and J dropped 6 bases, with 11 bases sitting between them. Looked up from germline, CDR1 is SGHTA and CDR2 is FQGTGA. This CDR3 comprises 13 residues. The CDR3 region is CASSLGGSNEQFF. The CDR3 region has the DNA TGTGCCAGCAGCCTTGGGGGGAGCAATGAGCAGTTCTTC.

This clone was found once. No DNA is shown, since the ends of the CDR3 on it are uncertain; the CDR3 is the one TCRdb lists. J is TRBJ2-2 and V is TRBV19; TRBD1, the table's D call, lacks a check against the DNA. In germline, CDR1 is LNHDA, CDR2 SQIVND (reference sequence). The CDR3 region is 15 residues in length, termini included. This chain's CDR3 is CASTSGTANTGELFF.

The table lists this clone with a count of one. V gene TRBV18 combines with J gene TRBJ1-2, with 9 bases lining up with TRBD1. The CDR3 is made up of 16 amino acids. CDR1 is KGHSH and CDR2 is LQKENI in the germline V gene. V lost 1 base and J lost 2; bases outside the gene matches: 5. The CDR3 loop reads CASSPQGTGSNYGYTF. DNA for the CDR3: TGTGCCAGCTCACCACAAGGGACAGGGTCCAACTATGGCTACACCTTC.

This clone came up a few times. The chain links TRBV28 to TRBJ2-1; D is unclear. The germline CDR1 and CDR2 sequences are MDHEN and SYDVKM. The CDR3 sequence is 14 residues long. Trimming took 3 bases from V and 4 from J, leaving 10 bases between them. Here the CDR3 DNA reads TGTGCCAGCAGTTTCAGAGCGCTGTACAATGAGCAGTTCTTC. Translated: CASSFRALYNEQFF.

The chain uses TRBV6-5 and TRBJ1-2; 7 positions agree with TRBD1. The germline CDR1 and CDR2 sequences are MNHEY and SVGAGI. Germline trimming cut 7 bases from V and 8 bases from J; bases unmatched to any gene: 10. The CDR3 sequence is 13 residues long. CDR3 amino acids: CASTFTGAGGYTF. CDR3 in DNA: TGTGCCAGCACCTTTACAGGGGCGGGGGGCTACACCTTC.

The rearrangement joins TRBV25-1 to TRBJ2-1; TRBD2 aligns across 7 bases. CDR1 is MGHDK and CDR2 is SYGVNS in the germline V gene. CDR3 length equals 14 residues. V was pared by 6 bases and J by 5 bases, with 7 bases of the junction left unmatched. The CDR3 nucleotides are TGTGCCAGCAGCCTCCCCAGCGGGAACAATGAGCAGTTCTTC. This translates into CASSLPSGNNEQFF.

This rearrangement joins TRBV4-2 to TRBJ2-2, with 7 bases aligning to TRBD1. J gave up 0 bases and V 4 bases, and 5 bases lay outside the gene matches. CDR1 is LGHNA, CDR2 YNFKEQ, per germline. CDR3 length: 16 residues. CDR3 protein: CASSPGQVSNTGELFF. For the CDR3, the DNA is TGTGCCAGCAGCCCCGGACAGGTTTCGAACACCGGGGAGCTGTTTTTT.

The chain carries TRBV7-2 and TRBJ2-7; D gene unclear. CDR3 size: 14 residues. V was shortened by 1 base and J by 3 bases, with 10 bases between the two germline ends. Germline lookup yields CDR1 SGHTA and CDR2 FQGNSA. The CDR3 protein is CASSLGPLYYEQYF. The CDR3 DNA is TGTGCCAGCAGCTTAGGTCCACTCTACTACGAGCAGTACTTC. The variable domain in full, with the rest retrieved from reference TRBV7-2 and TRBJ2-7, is GAGVSQSPSNKVTEKGKDVELRCDPISGHTALYWYRQSLGQGLEFLIYFQGNSAPDKSGLPSDRFSAERTGGSVSTLTIQRTQQEDSAVYLCASSLGPLYYEQYFGPGTRLTVT.

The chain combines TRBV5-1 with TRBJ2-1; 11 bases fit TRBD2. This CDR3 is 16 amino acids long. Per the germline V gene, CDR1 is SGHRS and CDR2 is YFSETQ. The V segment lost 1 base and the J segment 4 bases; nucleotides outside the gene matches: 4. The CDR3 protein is CASSLYGTSGYNEQFF. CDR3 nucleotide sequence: TGCGCCAGCAGCTTGTACGGGACTAGCGGATACAATGAGCAGTTCTTC. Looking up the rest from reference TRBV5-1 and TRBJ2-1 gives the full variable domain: KAGVTQTPRYLIKTRGQQVTLSCSPISGHRSVSWYQQTPGQGLQFLFEYFSETQRNKGNFPGRFSGRQFSNSRSEMNVSTLELGDSALYLCASSLYGTSGYNEQFFGPGTRLTVL.

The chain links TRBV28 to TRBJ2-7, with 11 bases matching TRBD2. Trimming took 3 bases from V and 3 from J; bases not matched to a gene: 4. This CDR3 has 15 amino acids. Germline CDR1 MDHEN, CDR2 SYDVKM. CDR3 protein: CASSFGTSGYYEQYF. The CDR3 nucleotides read TGTGCCAGCAGTTTTGGGACTAGCGGTTACTACGAGCAGTACTTC. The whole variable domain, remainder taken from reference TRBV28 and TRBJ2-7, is DVKVTQSSRYLVKRTGEKVFLECVQDMDHENMFWYRQDPGLGLRLIYFSYDVKMKEKGDIPEGYSVSREKKERFSLILESASTNQTSMYLCASSFGTSGYYEQYFGPGTRLTVT.

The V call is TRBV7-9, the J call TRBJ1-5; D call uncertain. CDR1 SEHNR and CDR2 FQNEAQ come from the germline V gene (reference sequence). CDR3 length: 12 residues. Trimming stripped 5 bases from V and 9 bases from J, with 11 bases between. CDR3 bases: TGTGCCAGCAGCACCCGATCTGGGCCCCAGCATTTT. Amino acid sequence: CASSTRSGPQHF.

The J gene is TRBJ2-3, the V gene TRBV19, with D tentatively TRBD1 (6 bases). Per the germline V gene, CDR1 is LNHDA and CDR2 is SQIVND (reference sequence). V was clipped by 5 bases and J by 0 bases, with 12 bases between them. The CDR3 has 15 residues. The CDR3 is CASSEGVLSTDTQYF. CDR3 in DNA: TGTGCCAGTAGTGAGGGGGTCCTGAGCACAGATACGCAGTATTTT. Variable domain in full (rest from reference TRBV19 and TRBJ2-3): DGGITQSPKYLFRKEGQNVTLSCEQNLNHDAMYWYRQDPGQGLRLIYYSQIVNDFQKGDIAEGYSVSREKKESFPLTVTSAQKNPTAFYLCASSEGVLSTDTQYFGPGTRLTVL.

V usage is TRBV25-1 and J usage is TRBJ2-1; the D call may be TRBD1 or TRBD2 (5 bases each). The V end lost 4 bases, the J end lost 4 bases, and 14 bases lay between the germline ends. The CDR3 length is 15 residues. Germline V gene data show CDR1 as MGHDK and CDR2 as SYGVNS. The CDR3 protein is CASSVPGRGYNEQFF. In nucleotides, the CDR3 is TGTGCCAGCAGTGTTCCGGGACGGGGATACAATGAGCAGTTCTTC.

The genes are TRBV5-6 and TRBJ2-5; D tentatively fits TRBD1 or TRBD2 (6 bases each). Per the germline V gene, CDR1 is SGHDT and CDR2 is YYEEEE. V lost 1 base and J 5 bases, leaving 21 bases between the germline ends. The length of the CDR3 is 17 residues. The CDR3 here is CASSLWVTGGARETQYF. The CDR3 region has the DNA TGTGCCAGCAGCTTGTGGGTGACCGGGGGCGCACGGGAGACCCAGTACTTC. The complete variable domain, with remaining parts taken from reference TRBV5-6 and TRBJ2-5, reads DAGVTQSPTHLIKTRGQQVTLRCSPKSGHDTVSWYQQALGQGPQFIFQYYEEEERQRGNFPDRFSGHQFPNYSSELNVNALLLGDSALYLCASSLWVTGGARETQYFGPGTRLLVL.

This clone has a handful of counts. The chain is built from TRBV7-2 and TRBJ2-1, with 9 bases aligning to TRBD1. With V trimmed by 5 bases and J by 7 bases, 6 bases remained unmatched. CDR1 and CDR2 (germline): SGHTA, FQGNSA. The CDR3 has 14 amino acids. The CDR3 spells CASSPRTGVNEQFF. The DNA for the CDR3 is TGTGCCAGCAGCCCCCGGACAGGGGTAAATGAGCAGTTCTTC.

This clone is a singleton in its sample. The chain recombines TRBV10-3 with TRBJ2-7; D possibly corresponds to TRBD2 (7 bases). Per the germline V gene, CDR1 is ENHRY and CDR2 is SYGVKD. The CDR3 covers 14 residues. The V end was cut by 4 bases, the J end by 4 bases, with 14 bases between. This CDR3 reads CAISANREGYEQYF. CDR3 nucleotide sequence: TGTGCCATCAGTGCGAACAGGGAGGGGTACGAGCAGTACTTC.

The CDR3 sequence: CASSGRQGARDTEAFF. CDR3 nucleotides: TGCGCCAGCAGCGGCCGCCAGGGGGCGCGGGACACTGAAGCTTTCTTT. V gene TRBV5-1 combines with J gene TRBJ1-1, with TRBD1 matching 8 bases. The CDR3 is made up of 16 amino acids. The germline V gene has CDR1 SGHRS and CDR2 YFSETQ. J lost 3 bases, V lost 4 bases, and 11 bases had no gene match.

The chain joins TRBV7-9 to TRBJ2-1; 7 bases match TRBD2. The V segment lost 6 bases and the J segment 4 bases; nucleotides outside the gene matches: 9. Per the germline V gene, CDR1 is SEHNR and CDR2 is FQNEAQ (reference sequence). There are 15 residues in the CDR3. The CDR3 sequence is CASSTGASGYNEQFF. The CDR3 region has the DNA TGTGCCAGCAGTACCGGGGCTAGCGGTTACAATGAGCAGTTCTTC. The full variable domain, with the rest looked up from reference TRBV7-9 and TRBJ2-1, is DTGVSQNPRHKITKRGQNVTFRCDPISEHNRLYWYRQTLGQGPEFLTYFQNEAQLEKSRLLSDRFSAERPKGSFSTLEIQRTEQGDSAMYLCASSTGASGYNEQFFGPGTRLTVL.

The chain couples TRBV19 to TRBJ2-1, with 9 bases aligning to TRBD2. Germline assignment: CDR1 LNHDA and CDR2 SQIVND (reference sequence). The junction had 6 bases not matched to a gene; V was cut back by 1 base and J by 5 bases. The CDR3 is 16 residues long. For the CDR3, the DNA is TGTGCCAGTAGTATAGGAGGTAGCGGGGGAGACAATGAGCAGTTCTTC. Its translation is CASSIGGSGGDNEQFF.

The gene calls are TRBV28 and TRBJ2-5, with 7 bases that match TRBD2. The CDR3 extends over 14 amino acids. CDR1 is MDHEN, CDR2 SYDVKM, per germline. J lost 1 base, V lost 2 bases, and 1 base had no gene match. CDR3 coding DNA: TGTGCCAGCAGTTTAGGGGGGGTCCAAGAGACCCAGTACTTC. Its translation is CASSLGGVQETQYF.